The subject of this entry is one TCR beta chain. The data originate from a study of blood T cell repertoires in COVID-19. Study information: Italy, Spain and the United States were the sources of the convalescent and acute COVID-19 samples.

Assay: immunoSEQ multiplex PCR; the TCRdb copy retains only in-frame clones and omits some. The top ten clones hold 5.5% to 6.5% of a sample with some 50,000 clones, about 83% of them seen once. The CDR3 runs 13 residues. Trimming removed 8 bases from V and 3 bases from J; junction bases left unmatched: 7. CDR1 is MDHEN, CDR2 SYDVKM, per germline. This sequence was found in a woman over 75 with acute or convalescent COVID-19. The specimen was peripheral blood. The chain links TRBV28 to TRBJ2-7; 7 bases are a match to TRBD1. As DNA, the CDR3 is TGTGCCAGCGGTAACAACAGGGGCTACGAGCAGTACTTC. Its protein is CASGNNRGYEQYF.